This T cell receptor (beta chain) was sequenced for a study of beta chain features in type 1 diabetes. Whole-study context: The patients were much like the healthy donors in age, gender and cell yields. General study points: A moderate, significant TCRB CDR3 shortening appeared in type 1 diabetes across four CD4+ subsets. In the patient group, naive, central memory and Treg TCRB repertoires seemed more alike than in the healthy donor group.

The investigators reverse transcribed all of the isolated RNA, so they sequenced expressed TCRB transcripts. Profiled with immunoSEQ multiplex PCR; TCRdb holds only in-frame clones, not every one. There are hundreds of thousands of clones in the sample; roughly 13% occur only once, and approximately 0.021% lies in the top ten. CDR3 length equals 15 residues. The germline gives CDR1 MNHNS, CDR2 SASEGT. The V segment lost 4 bases and the J segment 0 bases; nucleotides outside the gene matches: 2. As concerns this clone: Its antigen remains unidentified.

It was one heparinised blood draw, averaging about 116 mL, that each donor gave. A sort by CD45RO/CCR7/CD25/CD127/CD95/CD27 yielded CD4+ naive, central memory, regulatory and stem cell-like memory cells. The sample taken for sequencing was naive CD4+ T cells from blood. The source of this sequence is a young man with type 1 diabetes. The chain combines TRBV6-1 with TRBJ2-1; 8 bases align to TRBD2. The CDR3 spells CASSASGGSYNEQFF. Here the CDR3 DNA reads TGTGCCAGCAGTGCCAGCGGGGGCTCCTACAATGAGCAGTTCTTC.